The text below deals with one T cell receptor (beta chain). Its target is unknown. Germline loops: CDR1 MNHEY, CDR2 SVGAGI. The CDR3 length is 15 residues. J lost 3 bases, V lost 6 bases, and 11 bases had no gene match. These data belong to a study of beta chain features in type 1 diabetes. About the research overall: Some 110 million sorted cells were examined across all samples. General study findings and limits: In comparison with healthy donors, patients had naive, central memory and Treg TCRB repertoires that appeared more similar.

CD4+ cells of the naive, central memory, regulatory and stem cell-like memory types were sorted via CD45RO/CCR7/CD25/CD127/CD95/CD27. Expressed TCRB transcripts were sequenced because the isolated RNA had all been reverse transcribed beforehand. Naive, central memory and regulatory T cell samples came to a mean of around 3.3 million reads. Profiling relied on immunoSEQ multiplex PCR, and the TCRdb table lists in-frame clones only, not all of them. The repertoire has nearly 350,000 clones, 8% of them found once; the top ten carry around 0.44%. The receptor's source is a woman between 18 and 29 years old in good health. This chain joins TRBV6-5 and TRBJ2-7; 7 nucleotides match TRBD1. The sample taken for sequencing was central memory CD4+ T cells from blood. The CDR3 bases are TGTGCCAGCAGCCCAAGAGGGGGCGCGGACTACGAGCAGTACTTC. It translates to CASSPRGGADYEQYF.